This TCR beta chain was identified during a study of blood T cell repertoires in COVID-19 (dated by TCRdb to 2020 to 2022). Concerning the study at large: Samples covering the acute and convalescent phases of COVID-19 were provided by collaborators in the United States, Italy and Spain. The prospective study material was composed of cDNA or gDNA derived from T cells, B-cell-depleted T cells, or PBMCs. Subjects who had been exposed to COVID-19, were actively infected with it, or had recovered from it provided the deeply sampled blood TCRbeta repertoires that made up the dataset. A freely available public database, intended as a resource for researchers studying the immune response to SARS-CoV-2, is where the repertoires were released. The samples were drawn from two sources: the first 160 participants of the ongoing ImmuneRACE study, and fewer than 1,500 subjects contributed by 6 global collaborators. The sample metadata nearly always contained a de-identified subject ID, COVID-19 status, age in years and sex. Where available, HLA class I and class II types were taken from metadata supplied by the sample provider and were not determined by assay-based typing. The study at large found these results: The quantity of clinical and demographic metadata differed by source and by participant and was supplied without curation.

Per the germline V gene, SGHNT is the CDR1 and YENEEA is the CDR2. The V end loses 5 bases and the J end loses 8 bases, and a stretch of 12 bases separates them. The CDR3 holds 13 amino acids from the cysteine to the phenylalanine. The kept DNA is CDR3 alone, 39 bases in frame from the first base. With respect to this clone: Its antigen is unknown. The input lacks base qualities; no much larger clone sits a single base away.

The immunoSEQ Assay, a bias-controlled multiplex PCR, was used to amplify TCRbeta CDR3 regions from genomic DNA. On the study's bioinformatics: The number of nucleated cells in each sample was estimated from the amplification of reference gene primers within the assay. To quantify the absolute abundance of each unique TCRbeta CDR3 rearrangement, sequence reads were collapsed and filtered. For each sample, productive Simpson clonality was calculated by taking the square root of Simpson's diversity index across productive rearrangements. Entries here come from immuneACCESS through TCRdb and include only in-frame sequences with V and J called. Some clones fail to appear in such tables; in the studies checked, an unresolved V gene covers under half of the shortfall, and the cause of the remainder is unknown. The V and J calls and clone size come from that table; D and trimming were worked out from the DNA. The sample yields around 210,000 clones; 70% to 90% were counted once. Approximately 5% of the sample rests with the top ten.

One collaborating source in Seattle enrolled patients during active infection and followed them longitudinally through the course of disease. Each collaborating institution followed its own protocols to collect whole blood in K2EDTA tubes. For TCRbeta analysis, collaborators shipped samples in one of three forms: frozen whole blood, isolated PBMCs, or DNA extracted from either of those sample types. The TCR sequence derives from a man in his fifties with COVID-19, enrolled during active disease. The source material was peripheral blood. The rearranged segments are TRBV11-3 and TRBJ1-4, and the D gene may be TRBD1, 5 bases matching. The base sequence is TGTGCCAGCAGCCGGCAGGGAGGGGAAAAACTGTTTTTT. Translated, this gives CASSRQGGEKLFF.